This paragraph reports one T cell receptor (beta chain). The V gene's germline CDR1 is SGHDT and CDR2 YYEEEE. CDR3 length equals 13 residues. V was pared by 7 bases and J by 0 bases, with 9 bases between. Treatment reported: about 20 received Ad26.COV2.S at low or high dose, single or two shots; roughly 5 received placebo; per-sample allocation not given. Sampling occurred on day 63 after the first vaccine or placebo injection. Assay used: immunoSEQ multiplex PCR; TCRdb lists only in-frame clones, some missing. The repertoire has roughly 500,000 clones, around 90% of them found once; the top ten carry about 13%. The entry originates in a study of Ad26.COV2.S vaccination and SARS-CoV-2 variants.

The sample consisted of peripheral blood, taken in a trial of Ad26.COV2.S vaccine versus placebo. The sequence derives from a person aged 18-65 years who received the Ad26.COV2.S COVID-19 vaccine or a placebo. This chain links TRBV5-6 with TRBJ2-3; D unclear. CDR3 sequence (DNA): TGTGCCAGCCAGAGCTCTAGCACAGATACGCAGTATTTT. It translates to CASQSSSTDTQYF.